The source of this T cell receptor (beta chain) is a study of Graves' ophthalmopathy and Graves' hyperthyroidism. Study as a whole: Stable hyperthyroidism meant no ophthalmopathy within 18 months of follow-up.

This CDR3 is built from 15 residues. Per germline, CDR1 LGHNT and CDR2 FRNRAP. The diagnostic workup employed clinical symptoms, serum thyroxine, TRAb, thyroid ultrasound and orbital computed tomography. Amplified TCR beta CDR3 regions were obtained using RNA transcripts as template. Second-round multiplex PCR came after a first-round RT-PCR that employed HTBI primers. TCRdb reanalysed the multiplex PCR reads using MiXCR and keeps one entry per CDR3 protein. The data contain over a million distinct CDR3 sequences, around a third of them singletons. Study-wide points: Most thyroid clonotypes expanded beyond 0.001 frequency were also found in blood.

A word on this clonotype: Its antigen is still unknown.

This rearrangement joins TRBV12-5 to TRBJ1-2; 7 positions match TRBD1. The receptor was isolated from an adult man with Graves' hyperthyroidism. Sequenced: peripheral blood or thyroid tissue (not recorded which). This CDR3 reads CAGSLAMQGGYGYTF. The CDR3, as DNA: TGTGCCGGCAGTTTAGCGATGCAGGGGGGCTATGGCTACACCTTC.